What follows describes a single T cell receptor beta chain. The sample comes from a study of blood T cell repertoires in COVID-19. For the study at large: COVID-19 samples from acute and convalescent phases originated in the United States, Italy and Spain. Sources were T cells, B-cell-depleted T cells, or PBMCs; the material itself was cDNA or gDNA.

The CDR3 is 14 residues long. Per germline, CDR1 MGHRA and CDR2 YSYEKL. Germline trimming cut 5 bases from V and 7 bases from J; bases unmatched to any gene: 6. As processed by the authors: Cell counts per sample came from amplifying reference gene primers. Profiled with immunoSEQ multiplex PCR; TCRdb holds only in-frame clones, not every one. V and J calls and clone size are as listed in that table; D and trimming were resolved from the DNA. The sample carries about 200,000 clones, 75% to 90% recorded once. The sequence was obtained from a human donor in a cohort sampled during active COVID-19. This chain connects TRBV4-1 to TRBJ2-1; 9 nucleotides align to TRBD2. The sample taken for sequencing was peripheral blood. CDR3 loop: CASSFLAGVNEQFF. CDR3 DNA sequence: TGCGCCAGCAGCTTTTTAGCGGGAGTTAATGAGCAGTTCTTC.